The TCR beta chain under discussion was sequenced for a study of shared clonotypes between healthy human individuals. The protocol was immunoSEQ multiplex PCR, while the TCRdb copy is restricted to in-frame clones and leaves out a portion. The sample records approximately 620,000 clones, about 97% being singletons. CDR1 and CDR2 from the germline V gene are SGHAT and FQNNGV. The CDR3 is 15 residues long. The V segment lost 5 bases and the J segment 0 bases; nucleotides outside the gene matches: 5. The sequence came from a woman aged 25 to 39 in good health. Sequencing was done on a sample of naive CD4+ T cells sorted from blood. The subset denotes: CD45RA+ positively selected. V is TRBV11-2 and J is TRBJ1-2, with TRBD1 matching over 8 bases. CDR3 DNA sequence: TGTGCCAGCAGCCCGGACAGGGCTTCTAACTATGGCTACACCTTC. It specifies CASSPDRASNYGYTF. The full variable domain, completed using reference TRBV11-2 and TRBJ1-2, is EAGVAQSPRYKIIEKRQSVAFWCNPISGHATLYWYQQILGQGPKLLIQFQNNGVVDDSQLPKDRFSAERLKGVDSTLKIQPAKLEDSAVYLCASSPDRASNYGYTFGSGTRLTVV.